The clone carrying this T cell receptor beta chain appeared many times. Antigen specificity is unknown. TCRdb reprocessed the 5' RACE reads with MiXCR, giving one entry per CDR3 protein. This table has 200,000 to 250,000 distinct CDR3 sequences, less than 8.5% appearing once. The data were taken from a study of T cells after yellow fever vaccination. The study's findings and limits: Reappearance after the booster was seen for most primary-vaccination clones, at about 95% CD4 and 75% to 90% CD8. In FACS-sorted repertoires, abundant clonotypes from the bulk population could appear as contaminants. Although most clonotypes did not, a small share appeared in both CD4 and CD8 compartments. Weaker, the secondary response peaked sooner, at day 5 versus 15.

V dropped 6 bases and J dropped 6 bases, with 10 bases sitting between them. Germline CDR1 is MNHEY and CDR2 is SMNVEV (reference sequence). The CDR3 is 12 residues long. The chain carries TRBV27 and TRBJ2-3; D is ambiguous. The sample was CD4+ T cells sorted from PBMCs, taken 15 days after the yellow fever booster vaccination. The clonotype was recovered from a man aged 25-40 years who received the YFV17D yellow fever vaccine. CDR3 DNA sequence: TGTGCCAGCAGGGCTAGGATGGATACGCAGTATTTT. Its protein product is CASRARMDTQYF.